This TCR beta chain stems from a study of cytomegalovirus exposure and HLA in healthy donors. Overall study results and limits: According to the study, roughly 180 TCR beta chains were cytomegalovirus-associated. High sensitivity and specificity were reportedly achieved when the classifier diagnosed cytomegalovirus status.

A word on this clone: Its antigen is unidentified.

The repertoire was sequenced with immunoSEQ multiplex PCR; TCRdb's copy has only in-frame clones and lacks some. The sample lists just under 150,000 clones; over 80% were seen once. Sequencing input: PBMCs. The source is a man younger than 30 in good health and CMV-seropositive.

The CDR3 loop is CASSWGRGTEAFF. CDR3 coding DNA: TGTGCCAGCAGTTGGGGGCGAGGGACTGAAGCTTTCTTT. The chain employs TRBV27 and TRBJ1-1, with D tentatively TRBD1 (6 bases). CDR1 MNHEY and CDR2 SMNVEV come from the germline V gene (reference sequence). The CDR3 consists of 13 residues. V dropped 4 bases and J dropped 5 bases, with 11 bases sitting between them.